Below, 5 T cell receptor beta chains from the same sample are listed, as sequenced in a study of Ad26.COV2.S vaccination and SARS-CoV-2 variants. Sequencing was performed with immunoSEQ multiplex PCR; in TCRdb, only in-frame clones are kept and a portion is missing. The data show over 350,000 clones, roughly nine tenths seen once. The treatment denotes: about 20 received Ad26.COV2.S at low or high dose, single or two shots; 5 received placebo; per-sample allocation not given. Collection of samples fell on day 63 after the first vaccine or placebo injection. Sequencing used peripheral blood, obtained in a trial of Ad26.COV2.S vaccine versus placebo. These receptors came from a person between 18 and 60 years old who received the Ad26.COV2.S COVID-19 vaccine or a placebo.

The J gene is TRBJ2-3, the V gene TRBV18; perhaps TRBD1 as D (5 bases). The V end lost 0 bases, the J end lost 0 bases, and 10 bases lay between the germline ends. The CDR3 sequence is 16 residues long. Germline V gene sequence: CDR1 KGHSH, CDR2 LQKENI. As DNA, the CDR3 is TGTGCCAGCTCACCACCGAAGGGGCTCAGCACAGATACGCAGTATTTT. Translating it yields CASSPPKGLSTDTQYF.

V usage is TRBV11-1 and J usage is TRBJ2-7; 7 bases map to TRBD2. The CDR3 runs 14 residues. Germline lookup yields CDR1 SGHAT and CDR2 FQDESV (reference sequence). The J segment lost 6 bases and the V segment lost 3 bases, leaving 8 bases of the junction unmatched. CDR3 in amino acids: CASSLEPSGGEQYF. CDR3 in DNA: TGTGCCAGCAGCTTGGAACCTTCGGGAGGCGAGCAGTACTTC.

The J gene is TRBJ1-6, the V gene TRBV28; D perhaps matches TRBD1 (6 bases). Germline CDR1 is MDHEN and CDR2 is SYDVKM. V lost 3 bases, J lost 0 bases, and 9 bases lay in between. The CDR3 consists of 16 residues. As DNA, the CDR3 is TGTGCCAGCAGTTTGGGGGGCAACTCCTATAATTCACCCCTCCACTTT. Translation: CASSLGGNSYNSPLHF.

The chain couples TRBV12-3 or TRBV12-4 to TRBJ1-2; D is undetermined. The CDR3 is 13 residues long. Trimming took off 3 bases at V and 14 bases at J, with 19 bases between the two ends. The CDR3 sequence: CASSFGRTALDTF. The CDR3 DNA reads TGTGCCAGCAGTTTCGGTCGAACGGCCCTTGATACCTTC.

The gene calls are TRBV10-3 and TRBJ1-1, with 7 positions matching TRBD1. V lost 6 bases to trimming and J lost 0 bases; unmatched junction nucleotides: 4. CDR3 length: 14 residues. Germline V gene data show CDR1 as ENHRY and CDR2 as SYGVKD. The CDR3 nucleotides read TGTGCCATCAGGAAGGGACAGCTGAACACTGAAGCTTTCTTT. Encoded protein: CAIRKGQLNTEAFF.